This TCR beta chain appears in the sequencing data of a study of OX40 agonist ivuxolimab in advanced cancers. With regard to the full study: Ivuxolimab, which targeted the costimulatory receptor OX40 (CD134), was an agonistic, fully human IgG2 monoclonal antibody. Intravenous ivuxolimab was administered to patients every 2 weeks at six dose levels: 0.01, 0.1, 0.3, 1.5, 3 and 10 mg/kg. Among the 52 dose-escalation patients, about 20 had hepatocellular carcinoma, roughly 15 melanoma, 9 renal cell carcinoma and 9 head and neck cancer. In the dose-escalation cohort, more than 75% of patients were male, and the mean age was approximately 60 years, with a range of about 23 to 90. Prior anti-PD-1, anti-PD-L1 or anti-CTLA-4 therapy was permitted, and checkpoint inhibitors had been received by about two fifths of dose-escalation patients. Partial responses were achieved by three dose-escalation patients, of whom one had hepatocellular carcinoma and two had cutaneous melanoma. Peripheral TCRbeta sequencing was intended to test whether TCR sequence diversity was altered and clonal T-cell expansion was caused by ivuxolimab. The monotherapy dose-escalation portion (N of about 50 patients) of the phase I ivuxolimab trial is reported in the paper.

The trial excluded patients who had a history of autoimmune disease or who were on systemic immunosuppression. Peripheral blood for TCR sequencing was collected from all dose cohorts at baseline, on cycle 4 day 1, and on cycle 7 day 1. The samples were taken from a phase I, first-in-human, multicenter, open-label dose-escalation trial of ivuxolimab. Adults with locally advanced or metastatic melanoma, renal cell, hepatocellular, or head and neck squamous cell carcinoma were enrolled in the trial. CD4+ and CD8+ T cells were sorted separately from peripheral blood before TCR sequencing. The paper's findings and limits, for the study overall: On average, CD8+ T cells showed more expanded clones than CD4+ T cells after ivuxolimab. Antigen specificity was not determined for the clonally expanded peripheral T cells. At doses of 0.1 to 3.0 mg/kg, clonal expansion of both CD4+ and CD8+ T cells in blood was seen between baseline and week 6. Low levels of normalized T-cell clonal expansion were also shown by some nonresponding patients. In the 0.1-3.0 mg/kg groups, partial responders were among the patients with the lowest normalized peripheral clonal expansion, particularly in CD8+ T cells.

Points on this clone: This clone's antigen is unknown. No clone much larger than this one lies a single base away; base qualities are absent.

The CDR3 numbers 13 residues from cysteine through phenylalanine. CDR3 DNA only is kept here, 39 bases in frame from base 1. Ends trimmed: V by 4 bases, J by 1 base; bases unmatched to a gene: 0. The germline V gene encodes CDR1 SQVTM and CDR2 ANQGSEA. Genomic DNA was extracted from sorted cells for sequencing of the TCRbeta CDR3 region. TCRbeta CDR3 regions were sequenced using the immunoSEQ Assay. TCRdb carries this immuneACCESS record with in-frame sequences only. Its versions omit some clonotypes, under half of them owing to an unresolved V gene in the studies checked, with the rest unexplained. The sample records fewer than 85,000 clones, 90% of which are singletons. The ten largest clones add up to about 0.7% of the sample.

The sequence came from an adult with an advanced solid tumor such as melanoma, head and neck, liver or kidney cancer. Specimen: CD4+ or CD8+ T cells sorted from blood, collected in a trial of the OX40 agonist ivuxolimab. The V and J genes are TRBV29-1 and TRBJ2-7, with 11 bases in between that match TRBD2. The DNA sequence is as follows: TGCAGCGTTGGGACTAGCGGGTCCTACGAGCAGTACTTC. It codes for CSVGTSGSYEQYF.